This T cell receptor beta chain was sequenced for a study of post-analysis software for immune sequencing data. Looking at the study overall: Multiple sclerosis in the patients followed relapsing-remitting, secondary progressive and progressive-relapsing courses.

Sequencing libraries made from TCR beta cDNA carried unique molecular identifiers. TCRdb analysed the PCR reads with MiXCR anew, one entry per CDR3 protein. The sample has around 710,000 distinct CDR3 sequences, roughly 46% seen once. Study-wide results and limits: When the samples were clustered directly with F measure, those that had been prepared in the same batch showed strong co-clustering. Patients carried a handful of TRBV segments more frequently than controls did, and TRBV5-6, TRBV5-1 and TRBV20-1 were among them.

Germline assignment: CDR1 SQVTM and CDR2 ANQGSEA. The CDR3 runs to 15 residues. V was clipped by 0 bases and J by 1 base, with 12 bases between them. On this clonotype: Its antigen is not known.

V usage is TRBV29-1 and J usage is TRBJ1-1; tentative D call: TRBD1 (6 bases). This TCR derives from a girl aged 5 to 17 with multiple sclerosis. Material: blood. This chain's CDR3 is CSVEDTRGANTEAFF. The CDR3 bases are TGCAGCGTTGAAGACACCCGGGGGGCGAACACTGAAGCTTTCTTT.